This TCR beta chain was identified during a study of vaccination and CD4 T cells after COVID-19 (dated by TCRdb to 2021 to 2024). About the full investigation: SARS-CoV-2 positivity had been established in the convalescent patients by nasal swab PCR, and mild disease was recorded in roughly ten of these patients and severe disease in one. The cultures were stimulated with overlapping spike peptide pools from SARS-CoV-2 and from the common cold coronaviruses HCoV-NL63, HCoV-OC43 and HCoV-229E. The time from the second vaccine dose to post-vaccine blood sampling had a median of around 72 days and ranged from about 14 to 241 days. The convalescent cohort comprised six males and four females, including two Hispanic individuals, seven Caucasians, two Asians and one multiracial person. In fewer than 12 COVID-19 convalescent patients and a handful of infection-naive healthy vaccine recipients, researchers compared the spike-specific CD4+ TCR repertoire from before mRNA vaccination with the repertoire from after. Each participant got two doses of either the Pfizer-BioNTech BNT162b2 vaccine (n=8) or the Moderna mRNA-1273 vaccine (n=2). As controls, cultures received a CEFX viral epitope pool (the positive control), an HIV-1 Nef peptide pool (the negative control), or no peptide at all. Post-COVID blood samples from convalescent patients were collected a median of roughly 100 days after diagnosis, with a range of 35 to 161 days.

Library generation was performed with PCR. TCR sequencing of DNA from cultured CD4+ T cells used the Oncomine TCR Beta short-read assay at the Johns Hopkins FTIC core. The QIAamp micro DNA kit was used to extract genomic DNA from the cultured CD4+ T cells. Oncomine TCR Beta libraries from cultured CD4+ T cells were pooled using unique dual indexes and sequenced on an Illumina iSeq 100. The study's processing was this. Non-productive sequences were removed, and CDR3s not starting with C, not ending with F or W, or shorter than 7 amino acids were discarded. Antigen-specific clonotypes were identified with the MANAFEST web application by comparing peptide-stimulated wells with reference and other culture wells. Positive clones required FDR below 0.05, an odds ratio above 5, and productive frequency above 0.1% in at least two of three replicate wells. A clonotype was classed as cross-reactive if the clonotype showed significant expansion both in SARS-CoV-2 spike wells and in at least one common cold coronavirus spike condition. CDR3 homology was assessed with Levenshtein distances (stringdist) and unrooted phylogenetic trees (ape) in R version 3.6.1. TCRdb handled the public reads itself, with Q25 trimming in fastp and clone calling in MiXCR, and kept productive beta chains. Each CDR3 protein appears once, grouped with its most common genes and DNA. The V and J calls follow TCRdb's processing rather than the paper's. The sample includes 11,000 or so distinct CDR3 sequences, with about three quarters observed a single time. Of the sample, approximately 24% is held by the ten largest clones.

What the work shows at the level of the full study, not this receptor alone: The study included relatively few convalescent patients and did not analyze early timepoints after natural infection. In convalescent patients, nearly all vaccine-specific clones (304 of 307) were found to be mono-reactive for SARS-CoV-2 spike rather than cross-reactive with common cold coronaviruses. Among the post-vaccine SARS-CoV-2-reactive clones in convalescent patients, a median 86.3% showed up only after vaccination, which suggests vaccine-specific priming. The median count of SARS-CoV-2-reactive clonotypes went up from under 25 after infection to a few dozen after vaccination, although the change was not significant.

This clonotype has a handful of counts. No cognate antigen has been identified for it. It has no much larger one-base neighbor in the sample; base qualities were not kept. Sample treatment or condition, as interpreted from the label and publication: approximately nine-day PBMC culture with coronavirus spike peptide pools or control peptides (ViraFEST assay). The ViraFEST assay was used in the study, in which antigen-specific T cells were expanded with peptide pools and expanded clonotypes were subsequently identified by TCR sequencing. Positive SARS-CoV-2 PCR tests in the convalescent patients dated from March to December 2020, before Alpha, Beta and Delta variants emerged in the United States. Each well held approximately 2 million PBMCs cultured in IMDM containing around 5% human AB serum and approximately 10 IU/ml IL-2, with approximately 9.2 ug/ml peptide pools added. On days 3 and 7, half of the culture medium was replaced with fresh IL-2-containing medium. After approximately 11 days of culture, CD4+ T cells were isolated by negative selection with the EasySep CD4+ T cell isolation kit. PBMCs were separated from whole blood using Ficoll-Paque Plus gradient centrifugation and then either used fresh or cryopreserved at -140C. Culture conditions were generally each tested in triplicate wells.

The CDR3 measures 16 amino acids from cysteine to phenylalanine. The only DNA kept is the CDR3, 48 bases in frame from the first base. Sequences DFQATT (CDR1) and SNEGSKA (CDR2) are obtained from the germline V gene (reference sequence). V and J are trimmed by 6 bases and 7 bases, and the gene matches miss 18 bases of the junction. The chain uses TRBV20-1 and TRBJ1-2, with TRBD1 matching 9 junction bases. What was sequenced was CD4+ T cells from blood, cultured in vitro. This TCR derives from a human donor who had recovered from COVID-19. The CDR3 reads CSALGTGINVGGGYTF. The sequence in DNA is TGCAGTGCCCTCGGGACAGGGATAAATGTTGGTGGTGGCTACACCTTC.